This T cell receptor beta chain was sequenced in a study of blood T cells in healthy people across ages. Study-wide results and caveats: Unknown donor CMV status possibly confounded expanded clonotype changes.

Together with a sample-barcoded 5' primer, a J-beta primer mix was included in a second PCR lasting about 6 to 12 cycles. Each sample provided no less than 2.5 million CDR3-containing paired-end reads. From the 5' RACE reads, TCRdb called clonotypes with MiXCR, one entry per CDR3 protein. The table lists more than 500,000 distinct CDR3 sequences, about 25% of them singletons. This CDR3 contains 17 residues. V lost 1 base and J lost 9; bases outside the gene matches: 10. CDR1 SGHRS and CDR2 YFSETQ come from the germline V gene. On this clonotype itself: The antigen is unknown.

This same sample was also part of a study on T cells of mothers and their children. In that study: Mothers yielded over 8 million CDR3 reads, children 2.5 million to 3 million each.

Sequencing was carried out using blood. The source of this sequence is a boy aged 2 to 9 in good health. The chain combines TRBV5-1 with TRBJ2-3, with TRBD2 identical over 14 bases. The CDR3 nucleotides are TGCGCCAGCAGCTTGTCCCCGACTAGCGGGGGGGCCAGGACGCAGTATTTT. It encodes CASSLSPTSGGARTQYF.